These 3 T cell receptor beta chains originate from one sample sequenced in a study of blood T cell repertoires in COVID-19. The table came from immunoSEQ multiplex PCR; TCRdb's copy has only in-frame clones and leaves some out. The sample carries roughly 100,000 clones, about 76% recorded once. The sequenced material came from peripheral blood. These receptors all stem from a man aged 80 or over with acute or convalescent COVID-19.

Written as DNA, the CDR3 is TGTGCCAGCAGCTTGGAAGTTATCAGGGGGTACAGGAACACTGAAGCTTTCTTT. Protein sequence: CASSLEVIRGYRNTEAFF. The rearrangement links TRBV5-5 to TRBJ1-1, with 7 nucleotides matching TRBD1. V gave up 0 bases and J gave up 1 base; unmatched junction bases: 12. The V gene's germline CDR1 is SGHKS and CDR2 YYEKEE (reference sequence). The CDR3 totals 18 residues.

In DNA form, the CDR3 reads TGCGCCAGCAGCATGGGACCGGCGGGCACTGAAGCTTTCTTT. It yields the protein CASSMGPAGTEAFF. This chain uses TRBV5-1 with TRBJ1-1; the D gene is possibly TRBD1 (5 bases). CDR1 is SGHRS and CDR2 is YFSETQ in the germline V gene. Trimming removed 4 bases from V and 4 bases from J, with 14 bases in between. The CDR3 is 14 amino acids.

The rearrangement joins TRBV6-6 to TRBJ2-7, with TRBD1 identical over 8 bases. This CDR3 spans 16 amino acids. The junction had 8 bases not matched to a gene; V was cut back by 4 bases and J by 0 bases. Germline CDR1 reads MNHNY; CDR2 reads SVGAGI (reference sequence). The CDR3, as DNA: TGTGCCAGCAGTTTTCCTGCCGGGACAGGCTCCTACGAGCAGTACTTC. Protein: CASSFPAGTGSYEQYF.